The next 21 T cell receptor beta chains were all read from a single sample in a study of control samples from healthy donors and cancer patients. Assay: immunoSEQ multiplex PCR; the TCRdb copy retains only in-frame clones and omits some. The table includes about 120,000 clones, 93% detected once. Input material: PBMCs. The receptors stem from a man aged 50-60 years with head and neck cancer.

This chain links TRBV7-9 with TRBJ1-2; no definite D call. The length of the CDR3 is 13 residues. CDR1 is SEHNR, CDR2 FQNEAQ, per germline (reference sequence). V was cut by 0 bases and J by 6 bases, with 8 bases left in between. The CDR3 region is CASSLAKGDGYTF. The CDR3 nucleotides read TGTGCCAGCAGCTTAGCGAAGGGAGATGGCTACACCTTC.

There are a few counts of this clone. The chain carries TRBV6-5 and TRBJ1-1; possible D gene TRBD1, 5 bases. The CDR3 loop spans 13 amino acids. Germline V gene sequence: CDR1 MNHEY, CDR2 SVGAGI. The V and J ends lost 2 bases and 7 bases respectively, with 11 bases between them. As DNA, the CDR3 is TGTGCCAGCAGTTACGCGGGGGGTATTGAAGCTTTCTTT. Translating it yields CASSYAGGIEAFF.

V and J are TRBV30 and TRBJ1-3; D is possibly TRBD1 (6 bases). CDR3 length: 15 amino acids. Germline CDR1 and CDR2: GTSNPN and SVGIG (reference sequence). Trimming stripped 4 bases from V and 4 bases from J, with 17 bases between. The CDR3 here is CAWTGIRGAGNTIYF. CDR3 bases: TGTGCCTGGACCGGGATAAGGGGGGCAGGAAACACCATATATTTT. Using reference TRBV30 and TRBJ1-3 for the parts outside the CDR3, the full variable domain is SQTIHQWPATLVQPVGSPLSLECTVEGTSNPNLYWYRQAAGRGLQLLFYSVGIGQISSEVPQNLSASRPQDRQFILSSKKLLLSDSGFYLCAWTGIRGAGNTIYFGEGSWLTVV.

The rearrangement uses TRBV18 and TRBJ1-4; 7 bases agree with TRBD1. The ends lost 6 bases at V and 0 bases at J; junction bases unmatched: 7. The CDR3 totals 16 residues. The germline V gene has CDR1 KGHSH and CDR2 LQKENI. The CDR3 DNA reads as TGTGCCAGCTCGCCGACAGGGAAAGCAACTAATGAAAAACTGTTTTTT. This translates into CASSPTGKATNEKLFF.

The V and J genes are TRBV2 and TRBJ1-1; 10 nucleotides agree with TRBD1. V lost 0 bases, J lost 1 base, and 2 bases stayed unmatched. The CDR3 sequence is 16 residues long. Germline V gives CDR1 SNHLY, CDR2 FYNNEI. CDR3 sequence (DNA): TGTGCCAGCAGTGAAGCTAGACAGGGGGCGAACACTGAAGCTTTCTTT. Translation gives CASSEARQGANTEAFF.

The chain joins TRBV7-9 to TRBJ1-2; D remains ambiguous. The germline V and J ends were trimmed by 4 bases and 0 bases, with 12 bases remaining between them. The CDR3 has 15 amino acids. The germline V gene has CDR1 SEHNR and CDR2 FQNEAQ (reference sequence). The CDR3, as DNA: TGTGCCAGCAGCTCAACAACGAGCCCTAACTATGGCTACACCTTC. Encoded protein: CASSSTTSPNYGYTF.

The chain has TRBV7-3 and TRBJ1-2; D gene uncertain. Trimming cost V 2 bases and J 3 bases, with 4 bases left between them. Germline CDR1 SGHTA, CDR2 FQGTGA. The CDR3 covers 12 residues. Here the CDR3 reads CASSLAHYGYTF. The CDR3 bases are TGTGCCAGCAGCTTAGCCCACTATGGCTACACCTTC.

V is TRBV18 and J is TRBJ1-1, with D perhaps TRBD1 (5 bases). Germline CDR1 and CDR2: KGHSH and LQKENI. V gave up 1 base and J gave up 2 bases, with 8 bases separating them. The CDR3 contains 14 residues. CDR3: CASSPRQTNTEAFF. The CDR3 DNA reads TGTGCCAGCTCACCACGACAGACCAACACTGAAGCTTTCTTT.

This sequence joins TRBV7-8 and TRBJ2-7, with D perhaps given as TRBD1 or TRBD2 (5 bases each). This CDR3 spans 13 amino acids. Trimming took off 0 bases at V and 9 bases at J, with 12 bases between the two ends. Germline CDR1 reads SGHVS; CDR2 reads FQNEAQ. In DNA, the CDR3 is TGTGCCAGCAGCTTAGCGGGTGGGGACGCGCAGTACTTC. Amino acid sequence: CASSLAGGDAQYF.

The CDR3 here is CASKGTGARTDTQYF. CDR3 in DNA: TGTGCCAGCAAGGGGACAGGGGCCCGCACAGATACGCAGTATTTT. The V call is TRBV2, the J call TRBJ2-3, with 10 nucleotides matching TRBD1. The CDR3 spans 15 residues. V shed 7 bases and J 1 base; nucleotides not matched to a gene: 5. Germline V gene sequence: CDR1 SNHLY, CDR2 FYNNEI.

This clone was seen a handful of times. The genes are TRBV19 and TRBJ1-5; 7 nucleotides line up with TRBD1. The CDR3 spans 17 residues. The V gene end was trimmed by 4 bases and the J gene end by 0 bases; junction bases not matched to a gene: 9. Germline assignment: CDR1 LNHDA and CDR2 SQIVND (reference sequence). The CDR3 is CASSRLGQSYSNQPQHF. DNA for the CDR3: TGTGCCAGTAGTAGGTTGGGACAGAGTTATAGCAATCAGCCCCAGCATTTT.

Remarks on this clone: Sequence at one end of the junction differs from germline and may be a read error. V and J are TRBV23-1 and TRBJ1-2; D is undetermined. TRBV23-1 is labeled an ORF, and its function is uncertain. The CDR3 sequence is 11 residues long. CDR3 region: CASSQSREEEF. The DNA for the CDR3 is TGCGCCAGCAGTCAATCGCGAGAAGAGGAGTTC.

This chain uses TRBV19 with TRBJ2-6; 12 bases are a match to TRBD1. With V trimmed by 6 bases and J by 1 base, 7 bases remained unmatched. Germline V gene lookup returns CDR1 LNHDA and CDR2 SQIVND (reference sequence). The CDR3 length is 18 residues. The CDR3 nucleotides are TGTGCCAGTAGCACACTGGGACAGGGGGCTTCTGGGGCCAACGTCCTGACTTTC. This gives the protein CASSTLGQGASGANVLTF.

This sequence joins TRBV10-3 and TRBJ1-2; D is unresolved. The CDR3 length is 12 residues. Trimming took off 11 bases at V and 2 bases at J, with 12 bases between the two ends. Looked up from germline, CDR1 is ENHRY and CDR2 is SYGVKD. CDR3 coding DNA: TGTGCCTACAGTGCACTGAACTATGGCTACACCTTC. Translating it yields CAYSALNYGYTF.

This sequence joins TRBV28 and TRBJ1-3; D is undetermined. There are 15 residues in the CDR3. V was pared by 4 bases and J by 4 bases, with 14 bases between. Germline V CDR1 and CDR2: MDHEN, SYDVKM. The CDR3 nucleotides read TGTGCCAGCAGTTGGGGTCTCCCGGGCGGAAACACCATATATTTT. Translation gives CASSWGLPGGNTIYF.

The rearrangement uses TRBV6-1 and TRBJ2-7, with D perhaps given as TRBD1 or TRBD2 (5 bases each). Germline V gives CDR1 MNHNS, CDR2 SASEGT. V lost 3 bases and J lost 3, with 12 bases in between. The CDR3 sequence is 14 residues long. CDR3 region: CASSDAGTGYEQYF. CDR3 DNA: TGTGCCAGCAGTGACGCCGGGACGGGCTACGAGCAGTACTTC.

The chain links TRBV3-1 (or the pseudogene TRBV3-2) to TRBJ1-6; possible D gene TRBD1, 5 bases. The length of the CDR3 is 16 residues. V was clipped by 4 bases and J by 10 bases, with 20 bases between them. The V gene's germline CDR1 is LGHDT and CDR2 YNNKEL (reference sequence). The CDR3 bases are TGTGCCAGCAGCCTCTCTGGCGGGGCCGTCCAGTCACCCCTCCACTTT. Translated, it gives CASSLSGGAVQSPLHF.

The rearrangement joins TRBV11-2 to TRBJ1-1; no reliable D call. The CDR3 runs 16 residues. Germline V lookup: CDR1 SGHAT, CDR2 FQNNGV. Trimming left V 8 bases short and J 7 bases short, with 26 bases between. DNA for the CDR3: TGTGCCAGCGAGCTTAGTCGACCCCTAGGCAGCCTTGAAGCTTTCTTT. It specifies CASELSRPLGSLEAFF.

The sample holds a few counts of this clone. V usage is TRBV12-5 and J usage is TRBJ1-5; tentatively, D is TRBD1 (6 bases). CDR1 is LGHNT, CDR2 FRNRAP, per germline. The CDR3 contains 17 residues. The ends were cut back, 4 bases at V and 3 bases at J, with 19 bases in the middle. The CDR3 reads CASGSRFQGRFNQPQHF. The CDR3 DNA reads TGTGCTAGTGGTTCCCGATTCCAGGGGAGGTTCAATCAGCCCCAGCATTTT. The whole variable domain, filled in from reference TRBV12-5 and TRBJ1-5, reads DARVTQTPRHKVTEMGQEVTMRCQPILGHNTVFWYRQTMMQGLELLAYFRNRAPLDDSGMPKDRFSAEMPDATLATLKIQPSEPRDSAVYFCASGSRFQGRFNQPQHFGDGTRLSIL.

This sequence joins TRBV4-3 and TRBJ2-1; perhaps TRBD2 as D (6 bases). The length of the CDR3 is 14 residues. Germline assignment: CDR1 LGHNA and CDR2 YSLEER. The germline V and J ends were trimmed by 0 bases and 7 bases, with 10 bases remaining between them. CDR3 loop: CASSQDLEGNEQFF. For the CDR3, the DNA is TGCGCCAGCAGCCAAGATCTGGAGGGTAATGAGCAGTTCTTC.

The chain combines TRBV7-9 with TRBJ1-4, with unresolved D. Germline V CDR1 and CDR2: SEHNR, FQNEAQ (reference sequence). Trimming took 8 bases from V and 2 from J, leaving 9 bases between them. The CDR3 extends over 13 amino acids. The CDR3 bases are TGTGCCAGCCGGCGAGAGACTAATGAAAAACTGTTTTTT. This translates into CASRRETNEKLFF.